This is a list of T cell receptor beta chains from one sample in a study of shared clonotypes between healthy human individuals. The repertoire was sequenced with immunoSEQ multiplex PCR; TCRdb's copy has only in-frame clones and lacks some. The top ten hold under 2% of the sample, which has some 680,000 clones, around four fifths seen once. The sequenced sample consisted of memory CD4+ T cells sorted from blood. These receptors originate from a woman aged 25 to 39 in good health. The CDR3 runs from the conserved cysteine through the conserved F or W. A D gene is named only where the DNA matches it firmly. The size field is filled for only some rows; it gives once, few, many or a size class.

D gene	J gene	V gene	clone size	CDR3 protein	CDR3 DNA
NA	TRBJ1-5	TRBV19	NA	CASSIGGGSNQPQHF	TGTGCCAGTAGTATAGGCGGGGGGAGCAATCAGCCCCAGCATTTT
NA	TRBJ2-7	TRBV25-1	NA	CASSPHTTGYEQYF	TGTGCCAGCAGTCCACATACAACCGGTTACGAGCAGTACTTC
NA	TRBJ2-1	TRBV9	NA	CASSVTTDNEQFF	TGTGCCAGCAGCGTGACTACAGACAATGAGCAGTTCTTC
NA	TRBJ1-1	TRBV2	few	CASSRQGDTEAFF	TGTGCCAGCAGTCGTCAGGGAGACACTGAAGCTTTCTTT
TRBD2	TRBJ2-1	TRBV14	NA	CASSQQKREPAYNEQFF	TGTGCCAGCAGCCAACAAAAGCGGGAGCCCGCCTACAATGAGCAGTTCTTC
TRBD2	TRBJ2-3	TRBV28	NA	CASFPRLAGDEGTDTQYF	TGTGCCAGCTTCCCTCGGCTAGCGGGAGATGAAGGCACAGATACGCAGTATTTT
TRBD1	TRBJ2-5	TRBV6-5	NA	CASSPGTGAWETQYF	TGTGCCAGCAGTCCCGGGACAGGGGCATGGGAGACCCAGTACTTC
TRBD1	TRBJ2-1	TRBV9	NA	CASSAPPGQGEWEQFF	TGTGCCAGCAGCGCGCCTCCGGGACAGGGAGAGTGGGAGCAGTTCTTC
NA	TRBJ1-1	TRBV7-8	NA	CASSLVYTMNTEAFF	TGTGCCAGCAGCTTAGTTTACACCATGAACACTGAAGCTTTCTTT
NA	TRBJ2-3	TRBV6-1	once	CASSEQLAGTTDTQYF	TGTGCCAGCAGTGAACAACTCGCGGGGACTACAGATACGCAGTATTTT
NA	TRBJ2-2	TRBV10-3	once	CAISESKRANTGELFF	TGTGCCATCAGTGAGTCGAAGCGGGCGAACACCGGGGAGCTGTTTTTT
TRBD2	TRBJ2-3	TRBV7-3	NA	CASSSLFLLAGINTDTQYF	TGTGCCAGCAGCTCCCTTTTCCTACTAGCGGGGATCAACACAGATACGCAGTATTTT
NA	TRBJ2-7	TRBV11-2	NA	CASRNPGTTTYEQYF	TGTGCCAGCAGAAACCCCGGGACAACTACCTACGAGCAGTACTTC
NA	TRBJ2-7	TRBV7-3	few	CASSTPPRYEQYF	TGTGCCAGCAGCACCCCGCCCCGCTACGAGCAGTACTTC
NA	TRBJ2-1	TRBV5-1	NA	CASSLALGYTYNEQFF	TGCGCCAGCAGCTTGGCTCTCGGGTACACCTACAATGAGCAGTTCTTC
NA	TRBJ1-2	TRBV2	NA	CASSERGANYGYTF	TGTGCCAGCAGTGAGAGGGGGGCCAACTATGGCTACACCTTC
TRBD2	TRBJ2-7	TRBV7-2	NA	CASSSGTTGTYEQYF	TGTGCCAGCAGCTCTGGGACTACCGGTACCTACGAGCAGTACTTC
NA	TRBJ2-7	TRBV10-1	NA	CASSEPGTYEQYF	TGCGCCAGCAGTGAACCCGGCACCTACGAGCAGTACTTC
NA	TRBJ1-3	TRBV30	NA	CAWGRRSGNTIYF	TGTGCCTGGGGGAGGCGGTCTGGAAACACCATATATTTT
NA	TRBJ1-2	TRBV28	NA	CASSPPAGTTRLGYTF	TGTGCCAGCAGTCCCCCGGCCGGGACGACTCGGCTTGGCTACACCTTC
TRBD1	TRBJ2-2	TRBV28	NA	CASSLGQGNGELFF	TGTGCCAGCAGTCTGGGACAGGGTAACGGGGAGCTGTTTTTT
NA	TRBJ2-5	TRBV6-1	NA	CASRTQDRETQYF	TGTGCCAGCAGGACACAGGATCGGGAGACCCAGTACTTC
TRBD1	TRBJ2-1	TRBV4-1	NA	CASSRPPGQEQFF	TGCGCCAGCAGCCGACCCCCGGGACAGGAGCAGTTCTTC
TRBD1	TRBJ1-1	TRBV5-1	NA	CASSLTGVVTEAFF	TGCGCCAGCAGCTTGACAGGGGTGGTCACTGAAGCTTTCTTT
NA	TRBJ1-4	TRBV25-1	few	CASSEKTGHSGEKLFF	TGTGCCAGCAGTGAAAAAACAGGGCACAGCGGTGAAAAACTGTTTTTT
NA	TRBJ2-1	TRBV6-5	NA	CASSYQTVKNEQFF	TGTGCCAGCAGTTACCAGACGGTGAAGAATGAGCAGTTCTTC
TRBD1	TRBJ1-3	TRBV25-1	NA	CASSARGDRAYF	TGTGCCAGCAGTGCGAGGGGGGACAGGGCCTATTTT
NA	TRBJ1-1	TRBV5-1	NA	CASSLDYYRLNTEAFF	TGCGCCAGCAGCTTGGACTACTATAGGTTAAACACTGAAGCTTTCTTT
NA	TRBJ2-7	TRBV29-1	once	CSVEIESGRGYEQYF	TGCAGCGTTGAAATTGAGAGTGGCAGGGGCTACGAGCAGTACTTC
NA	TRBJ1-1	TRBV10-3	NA	CAIGSVTEAFF	TGTGCCATCGGGAGTGTCACTGAAGCTTTCTTT
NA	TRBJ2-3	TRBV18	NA	CASSPRRESTDTQYF	TGTGCCAGCTCACCCAGAAGGGAGAGCACAGATACGCAGTATTTT
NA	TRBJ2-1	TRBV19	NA	CASSRPGPGYNEQFF	TGTGCCAGTAGCCGCCCGGGACCGGGATACAATGAGCAGTTCTTC
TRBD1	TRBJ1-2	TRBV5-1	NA	CASSRADRVRYTF	TGCGCCAGCAGCCGAGCCGACAGGGTTCGCTACACCTTC
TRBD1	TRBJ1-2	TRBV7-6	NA	CASSSYRGHGYTF	TGTGCCAGCAGCTCATACAGGGGACATGGCTACACCTTC
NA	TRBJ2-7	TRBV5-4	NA	CASTPLGGSYEQYF	TGTGCCAGCACCCCCTTAGGAGGGTCCTACGAGCAGTACTTC
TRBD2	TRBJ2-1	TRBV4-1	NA	CASSQLWTSGSADEQFF	TGCGCCAGCAGCCAGCTCTGGACTAGCGGGAGTGCTGATGAGCAGTTCTTC
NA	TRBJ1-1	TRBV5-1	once	CASSQTLTGTEAFF	TGCGCCAGCAGCCAGACCCTAACAGGGACCGAAGCTTTCTTT
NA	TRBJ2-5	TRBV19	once	CASSMLSSQETQYF	TGTGCCAGTAGTATGTTGAGCAGCCAAGAGACCCAGTACTTC
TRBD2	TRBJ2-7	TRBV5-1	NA	CASRRRAGTSGSYEQYF	TGCGCCAGCAGAAGGAGGGCAGGGACTAGCGGGAGCTACGAGCAGTACTTC
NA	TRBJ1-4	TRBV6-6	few	CASSYSGTTNEKLFF	TGTGCCAGCAGTTACTCGGGGACAACTAATGAAAAACTGTTTTTT
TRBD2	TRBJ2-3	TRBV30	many	CAGKPAGGVRDTQYF	TGTGCCGGAAAACCAGCGGGAGGGGTGAGAGATACGCAGTATTTT
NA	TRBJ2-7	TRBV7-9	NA	CASSFAGTPFSYEQYF	TGTGCCAGCAGTTTCGCCGGGACACCTTTTTCCTACGAGCAGTACTTC
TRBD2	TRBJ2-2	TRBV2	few	CASSVMSGDTGELFF	TGTGCCAGCAGTGTTATGAGCGGGGACACCGGGGAGCTGTTTTTT
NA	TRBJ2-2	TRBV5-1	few	CASSLATGPGELFF	TGCGCCAGCAGCTTGGCCACGGGGCCCGGGGAGCTGTTTTTT
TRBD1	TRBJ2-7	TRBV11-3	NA	CASSRTGVPYEQYF	TGTGCCAGCAGCCGGACAGGGGTCCCCTACGAGCAGTACTTC
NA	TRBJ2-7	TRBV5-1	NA	CASSQVAAGYEQYF	TGCGCCAGCAGCCAGGTGGCGGCAGGCTACGAGCAGTACTTC
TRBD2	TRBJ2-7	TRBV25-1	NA	CASSGGLAGGPTSYEQYF	TGTGCCAGCAGTGGGGGACTAGCGGGAGGGCCGACGAGCTACGAGCAGTACTTC
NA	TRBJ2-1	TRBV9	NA	CASSSQGGVANEQFF	TGTGCCAGCAGCTCACAGGGCGGGGTTGCCAATGAGCAGTTCTTC
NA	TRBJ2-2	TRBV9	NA	CASSVVMGTNTGELFF	TGTGCCAGCAGCGTAGTCATGGGAACGAACACCGGGGAGCTGTTTTTT
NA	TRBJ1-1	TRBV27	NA	CASSRAFSTEAFF	TGTGCCAGCAGTCGAGCTTTTTCTACTGAAGCTTTCTTT
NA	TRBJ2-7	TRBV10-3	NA	CAISETYEQYF	TGTGCCATCAGTGAGACTTACGAGCAGTACTTC
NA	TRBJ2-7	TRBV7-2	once	CASSLNRADGQYF	TGTGCCAGCAGCTTAAACAGGGCGGATGGGCAGTACTTC
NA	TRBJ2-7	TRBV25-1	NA	CASSDNSSYEQYF	TGTGCCAGCAGTGATAACAGCTCCTACGAGCAGTACTTC
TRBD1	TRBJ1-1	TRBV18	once	CASSPQGVNTEAFF	TGTGCCAGCTCACCCCAGGGGGTCAACACTGAAGCTTTCTTT